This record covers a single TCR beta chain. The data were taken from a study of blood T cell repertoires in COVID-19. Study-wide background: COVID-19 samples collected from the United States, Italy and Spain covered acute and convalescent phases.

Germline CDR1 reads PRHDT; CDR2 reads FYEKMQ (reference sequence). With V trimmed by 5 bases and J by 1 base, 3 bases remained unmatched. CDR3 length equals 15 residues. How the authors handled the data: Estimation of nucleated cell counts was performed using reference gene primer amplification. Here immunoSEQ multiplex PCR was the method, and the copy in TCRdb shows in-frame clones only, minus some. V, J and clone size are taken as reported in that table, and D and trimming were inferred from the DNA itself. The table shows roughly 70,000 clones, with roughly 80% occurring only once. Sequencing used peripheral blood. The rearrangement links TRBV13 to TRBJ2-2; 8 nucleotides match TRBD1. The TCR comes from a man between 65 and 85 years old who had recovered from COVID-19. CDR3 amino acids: CASSRTGRNTGELFF. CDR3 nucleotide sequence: TGTGCCAGCAGCCGGACAGGGAGGAACACCGGGGAGCTGTTTTTT.